The rows below give T cell receptor beta chains drawn from one sample of a study of shared clonotypes between healthy human individuals. The protocol was immunoSEQ multiplex PCR, while the TCRdb copy is restricted to in-frame clones and leaves out a portion. Of about 2 million clones in the sample, 90% to 95% were seen once. The sample taken for sequencing was naive CD4+ T cells sorted from blood. These receptors all stem from a man younger than 35 in good health. CDR3s include the opening cysteine and the closing phenylalanine or tryptophan. Fields, in order: D gene, J gene, V gene, CDR3 length, CDR3 DNA, CDR3 protein. The D gene is left open where the match is weak.

NA,TRBJ2-5,TRBV9,15,TGTGCCAGCAGCGTAGCCGGACGGAACCAAGAGACCCAGTACTTC,CASSVAGRNQETQYF
TRBD2,TRBJ2-3,TRBV6-1,18,TGTGCCAGCAGTGAAAGAACTAGCGGGGGGCCTAGCACAGATACGCAGTATTTT,CASSERTSGGPSTDTQYF
TRBD2,TRBJ2-1,TRBV5-1,16,TGCGCCAGCAGCGTGGGACTAGCGGGAGTTTACAATGAGCAGTTCTTC,CASSVGLAGVYNEQFF
NA,TRBJ2-1,TRBV11-2,14,TGTGCCAGCAGCTTAGTAAGCGGGTTCAATGAGCAGTTCTTC,CASSLVSGFNEQFF
TRBD2,TRBJ2-1,TRBV28,16,TGTGCCAGCAGTTCCCGTGGTAGCGGGGTTCCAAATGAGCAGTTCTTC,CASSSRGSGVPNEQFF
TRBD2,TRBJ2-7,TRBV2,13,TGTGCCAGCAGTGGACTAGCGGGACACGAGCAGTACTTC,CASSGLAGHEQYF
NA,TRBJ2-4,TRBV9,16,TGTGCCAGCAGCGTAGAAGCAGGGACCCCCGGGAACATTCAGTACTTC,CASSVEAGTPGNIQYF
NA,TRBJ2-2,TRBV9,13,TGTGCCAGCAGCGTACCGGACACCGGGGAGCTGTTTTTT,CASSVPDTGELFF
TRBD1,TRBJ1-2,TRBV5-1,12,TGTGCCAGCAGCATAGGGGGCTTTGGCTACACCTTC,CASSIGGFGYTF
NA,TRBJ1-2,TRBV9,14,TGTGCCAGCAGCGTAGGGGACACCATCTATGGCTACACCTTC,CASSVGDTIYGYTF